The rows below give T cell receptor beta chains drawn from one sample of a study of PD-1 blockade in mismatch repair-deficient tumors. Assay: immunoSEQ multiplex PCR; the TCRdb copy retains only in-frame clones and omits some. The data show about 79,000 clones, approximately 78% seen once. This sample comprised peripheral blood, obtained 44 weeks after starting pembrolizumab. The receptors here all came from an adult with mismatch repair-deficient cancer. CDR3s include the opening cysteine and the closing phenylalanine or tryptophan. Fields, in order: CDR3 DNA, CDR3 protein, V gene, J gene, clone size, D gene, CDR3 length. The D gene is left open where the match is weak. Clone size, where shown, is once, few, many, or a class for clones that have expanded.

CDR3nt: TGTGCCAGCAGCTTAGTCTCAGGGAAGAACACTGAAGCTTTCTTT
CDR3aa: CASSLVSGKNTEAFF
v_gene: TRBV7-9
j_gene: TRBJ1-1
abundance: -
d_gene: -
len: 15

CDR3nt: TGCGCCAGCAGCCAAGATCCATCTTGGGGCACAGATACGCAGTATTTT
CDR3aa: CASSQDPSWGTDTQYF
v_gene: TRBV4-1
j_gene: TRBJ2-3
abundance: -
d_gene: -
len: 16

CDR3nt: TGCGCCAGCAGCCTGGCGGCCTCTGGGGCCAACGTCCTGACTTTC
CDR3aa: CASSLAASGANVLTF
v_gene: TRBV5-1
j_gene: TRBJ2-6
abundance: -
d_gene: -
len: 15

CDR3nt: TGTGCTAGCCAACAGGGGTTGAATGAGCAGTTCTTC
CDR3aa: CASQQGLNEQFF
v_gene: TRBV12-5
j_gene: TRBJ2-1
abundance: -
d_gene: TRBD1
len: 12

CDR3nt: TGTGCCATCAGTGAGTCAGCAGGGGGAAACAATGAGCAGTTCTTC
CDR3aa: CAISESAGGNNEQFF
v_gene: TRBV10-3
j_gene: TRBJ2-1
abundance: -
d_gene: TRBD1
len: 15

CDR3nt: TGTGCCAGCAGCTCGACAGGGGATGAGCAGTTCTTC
CDR3aa: CASSSTGDEQFF
v_gene: TRBV7-2
j_gene: TRBJ2-1
abundance: -
d_gene: TRBD1
len: 12

CDR3nt: TGTGCCAGCAGGGCCAGGGGAAACACTGAAGCTTTCTTT
CDR3aa: CASRARGNTEAFF
v_gene: TRBV7-6
j_gene: TRBJ1-1
abundance: -
d_gene: -
len: 13

CDR3nt: TGTGCCAGCAGTGTGTCGGGGGTGACCTACAATGAGCAGTTCTTC
CDR3aa: CASSVSGVTYNEQFF
v_gene: TRBV2
j_gene: TRBJ2-1
abundance: -
d_gene: -
len: 15

CDR3nt: TGTGCCAGCAGTCGACAGGGGTTCACCGGGGAGCTGTTTTTT
CDR3aa: CASSRQGFTGELFF
v_gene: TRBV6-5
j_gene: TRBJ2-2
abundance: -
d_gene: TRBD1
len: 14

CDR3nt: TGCAGCGTTGACGGGGGACGAGTCTTGGGGGACAATGAGCAGTTCTTC
CDR3aa: CSVDGGRVLGDNEQFF
v_gene: TRBV29-1
j_gene: TRBJ2-1
abundance: -
d_gene: -
len: 16

CDR3nt: TGTGCCAGCGGGGACAGACTCACCGGGGAGCTGTTTTTT
CDR3aa: CASGDRLTGELFF
v_gene: TRBV27
j_gene: TRBJ2-2
abundance: -
d_gene: TRBD1
len: 13

CDR3nt: TGTGCCAGCAGCTTAAGCGGGAGTAACAATGAGCAGTTCTTC
CDR3aa: CASSLSGSNNEQFF
v_gene: TRBV7-3
j_gene: TRBJ2-1
abundance: -
d_gene: TRBD2
len: 14

CDR3nt: TGTGCCAGTAGTATCCGGACAGGGCATAACTATGGCTACACCTTC
CDR3aa: CASSIRTGHNYGYTF
v_gene: TRBV19
j_gene: TRBJ1-2
abundance: -
d_gene: TRBD1
len: 15

CDR3nt: TGTGCCATCTCCCGCCGGGACAGTAGAACAGATACGCAGTATTTT
CDR3aa: CAISRRDSRTDTQYF
v_gene: TRBV5-4
j_gene: TRBJ2-3
abundance: few
d_gene: TRBD1
len: 15

CDR3nt: TGTGCCAGCAGCGTACAGGGGGGCCCCGGGCAGCCCCAGCATTTT
CDR3aa: CASSVQGGPGQPQHF
v_gene: TRBV9
j_gene: TRBJ1-5
abundance: -
d_gene: TRBD1
len: 15

CDR3nt: TGTGCCAGCAGCTCGAACTTCCAGCGCACTAGCGGGAGACCCCATGAGCAGTTCTTC
CDR3aa: CASSSNFQRTSGRPHEQFF
v_gene: TRBV7-3
j_gene: TRBJ2-1
abundance: few
d_gene: TRBD2
len: 19

CDR3nt: TGTGCCAGCAGCCGGACAGGGGGAGGGTCTAATGAAAAACTGTTTTTT
CDR3aa: CASSRTGGGSNEKLFF
v_gene: TRBV7-9
j_gene: TRBJ1-4
abundance: -
d_gene: TRBD1
len: 16

CDR3nt: TGTGCCAGCAGCCACTCCTCCGGGGAGCTGTTTTTT
CDR3aa: CASSHSSGELFF
v_gene: TRBV14
j_gene: TRBJ2-2
abundance: -
d_gene: -
len: 12

CDR3nt: TGTGCCACCAGCAGGGGACTAGCGGGTGAGACCCAGTACTTC
CDR3aa: CATSRGLAGETQYF
v_gene: TRBV15
j_gene: TRBJ2-5
abundance: few
d_gene: TRBD2
len: 14

CDR3nt: TGTGCCAGCAGGGCCGGACCCGAGGGTGGCTACACCTTC
CDR3aa: CASRAGPEGGYTF
v_gene: TRBV6-4
j_gene: TRBJ1-2
abundance: -
d_gene: -
len: 13

CDR3nt: TGTGCCAGCAGCCCGGGACTAGCGGGGAATACGCAGTATTTT
CDR3aa: CASSPGLAGNTQYF
v_gene: TRBV11-3
j_gene: TRBJ2-3
abundance: once
d_gene: TRBD2
len: 14

CDR3nt: TGTGCCAGCAGAGGAAACACTGAAGCTTTCTTT
CDR3aa: CASRGNTEAFF
v_gene: TRBV19
j_gene: TRBJ1-1
abundance: -
d_gene: -
len: 11

CDR3nt: TGTGCCAGCAGCATCGTTGGGACGCCGGGGGGCTACACCTTC
CDR3aa: CASSIVGTPGGYTF
v_gene: TRBV11-2
j_gene: TRBJ1-2
abundance: -
d_gene: -
len: 14

CDR3nt: TGCGCCAGCAGCCAAGTTTATTTAGACAGCAACTATGGCTACACCTTC
CDR3aa: CASSQVYLDSNYGYTF
v_gene: TRBV4-3
j_gene: TRBJ1-2
abundance: -
d_gene: -
len: 16

CDR3nt: TGTGCCAGCAGCCAGCGAACGAGCTCCTACAATGAGCAGTTCTTC
CDR3aa: CASSQRTSSYNEQFF
v_gene: TRBV13
j_gene: TRBJ2-1
abundance: -
d_gene: -
len: 15

CDR3nt: TGCGCCAGCAGCGTCAGCGGGAGTAGCTACGAGCAGTACTTC
CDR3aa: CASSVSGSSYEQYF
v_gene: TRBV5-1
j_gene: TRBJ2-7
abundance: -
d_gene: TRBD2
len: 14

CDR3nt: TGTGCCAGCAGTCTAAGGGGTTTGGGGATCAATGAGCAGTTCTTC
CDR3aa: CASSLRGLGINEQFF
v_gene: TRBV25-1
j_gene: TRBJ2-1
abundance: few
d_gene: -
len: 15

CDR3nt: TGTGCCAGCAGCTTGGGTAGCGGTTACAATGAGCAGTTCTTC
CDR3aa: CASSLGSGYNEQFF
v_gene: TRBV5-4
j_gene: TRBJ2-1
abundance: -
d_gene: -
len: 14

CDR3nt: TGTGCCAGCAGTGAATTGGGTTCCGACTCTGGAAACACCATATATTTT
CDR3aa: CASSELGSDSGNTIYF
v_gene: TRBV6-1
j_gene: TRBJ1-3
abundance: once
d_gene: -
len: 16

CDR3nt: TGTGCCAGCAGCCACACAGGGAACTACGAGCAGTACTTC
CDR3aa: CASSHTGNYEQYF
v_gene: TRBV7-2
j_gene: TRBJ2-7
abundance: -
d_gene: -
len: 13

CDR3nt: TGTGCCAGCAGCCCCCCTGAGGGAGGGGCTGAAGCTTTCTTT
CDR3aa: CASSPPEGGAEAFF
v_gene: TRBV28
j_gene: TRBJ1-1
abundance: -
d_gene: -
len: 14

CDR3nt: TGTGCCAGTACCTCCGGGAGGGGGGAGAGGCAGCCCCAGCATTTT
CDR3aa: CASTSGRGERQPQHF
v_gene: TRBV19
j_gene: TRBJ1-5
abundance: medium-sized
d_gene: -
len: 15

CDR3nt: TGTGCCATCAATCCGGGACTAGCGGGAGGCTGGAATGAGCAGTTCTTC
CDR3aa: CAINPGLAGGWNEQFF
v_gene: TRBV10-3
j_gene: TRBJ2-1
abundance: -
d_gene: TRBD2
len: 16

CDR3nt: TGTGCCAGCAGCGCGACTCTAGAGACCCAGTACTTC
CDR3aa: CASSATLETQYF
v_gene: TRBV13
j_gene: TRBJ2-5
abundance: -
d_gene: -
len: 12

CDR3nt: TGTGCCAGCAGCTTAGGGTCATACTACGAGCAGTACTTC
CDR3aa: CASSLGSYYEQYF
v_gene: TRBV7-3
j_gene: TRBJ2-7
abundance: few
d_gene: -
len: 13

CDR3nt: TGCGCCAGCAGCCAACAGGGAATAGGCAATCAGCCCCAGCATTTT
CDR3aa: CASSQQGIGNQPQHF
v_gene: TRBV4-1
j_gene: TRBJ1-5
abundance: -
d_gene: -
len: 15

CDR3nt: TGTGCCAGCAGCACCCTAGTGAACACTGAAGCTTTCTTT
CDR3aa: CASSTLVNTEAFF
v_gene: TRBV7-2
j_gene: TRBJ1-1
abundance: -
d_gene: -
len: 13

CDR3nt: TGCGCCAGCAGCGGAGAGCGGGGGGACGGAGATACGCAGTATTTT
CDR3aa: CASSGERGDGDTQYF
v_gene: TRBV5-1
j_gene: TRBJ2-3
abundance: -
d_gene: TRBD2
len: 15